Each of the 7 T cell receptor beta chains below was sequenced from the same sample in a study of OX40 agonist ivuxolimab in advanced cancers. TCRdb keeps only in-frame clones here, not all; method: immunoSEQ multiplex PCR. The repertoire holds tens of thousands of clones, with 80% to 95% as singletons. The sample was CD4+ or CD8+ T cells sorted from blood, taken in a trial of the OX40 agonist ivuxolimab. The receptors stem from an adult with an advanced solid tumor such as melanoma, head and neck, liver or kidney cancer.

The rearrangement uses TRBV28 and TRBJ2-4; D perhaps matches TRBD2 (7 bases). The germline V gene has CDR1 MDHEN and CDR2 SYDVKM. The V end lost 5 bases, the J end lost 1 base, and 12 bases lay between the germline ends. The CDR3 loop spans 15 amino acids. The CDR3 coding sequence is TGTGCCAGCAGTAGGGGGGGCGAGGCCAAAAACATTCAGTACTTC. Protein product: CASSRGGEAKNIQYF.

The J gene is TRBJ2-2, the V gene TRBV7-8, with TRBD2 identical over 11 bases. Per germline, CDR1 SGHVS and CDR2 FQNEAQ. The CDR3 has 16 residues. The J segment lost 5 bases and the V segment lost 6 bases, leaving 8 bases of the junction unmatched. CDR3 protein: CASRSSGGPFTGELFF. The CDR3 coding sequence is TGTGCCAGCAGATCTAGCGGGGGGCCGTTTACCGGGGAGCTGTTTTTT.

CDR3 region: CASSVERAGGYQNGEQFF. The CDR3 nucleotides read TGCGCCAGCAGCGTTGAACGAGCGGGGGGTTACCAGAATGGTGAGCAGTTCTTC. The J gene is TRBJ2-1, the V gene TRBV5-1, with 9 bases matching TRBD2. The CDR3 is 18 residues long. CDR1 and CDR2 from the germline V gene are SGHRS and YFSETQ. V lost 4 bases and J lost 9; bases outside the gene matches: 20.

The rearrangement joins TRBV6-6 to TRBJ1-5; D not resolved. The V gene's germline CDR1 is MNHNY and CDR2 SVGAGI (reference sequence). V lost 2 bases and J 4 bases, leaving 9 bases between the germline ends. This CDR3 comprises 14 residues. CDR3 coding DNA: TGTGCCAGCAGTTACCGCCACGAGAATCAGCCCCAGCATTTT. The encoded protein is CASSYRHENQPQHF.

The chain couples TRBV15 to TRBJ2-1; TRBD1 matches at 8 bases. Germline V gives CDR1 LNHNV, CDR2 YYDKDF (reference sequence). Trimming removed 2 bases from V and 2 bases from J; junction bases left unmatched: 2. The CDR3 runs 15 residues. CDR3 in amino acids: CATSRPGQAYNEQFF. CDR3 sequence (DNA): TGTGCCACCAGCAGACCGGGACAGGCCTACAATGAGCAGTTCTTC. The entire variable domain, with the rest obtained from reference TRBV15 and TRBJ2-1, is as follows: DAMVIQNPRYQVTQFGKPVTLSCSQTLNHNVMYWYQQKSSQAPKLLFHYYDKDFNNEADTPDNFQSRRPNTSFCFLDIRSPGLGDTAMYLCATSRPGQAYNEQFFGPGTRLTVL.

V and J are TRBV21-1 and TRBJ1-3; the table assigns TRBD1, which was not confirmed against the DNA. TRBV21-1 is a listed pseudogene. This CDR3 comprises 15 residues. The CDR3 is CASRSYRASGNTIYF. CDR3 nucleotides: TGTGCCAGCCGATCTTACAGGGCCTCTGGAAACACCATATATTTT.

This rearrangement joins TRBV6-5 to TRBJ1-3, with D possibly matching TRBD1 (5 bases). Trimming pared 6 bases from V and 3 bases from J, leaving 15 bases between. CDR3 length equals 15 residues. Germline CDR1 and CDR2: MNHEY and SVGAGI. The CDR3 region is CASSPRGAGGNTIYF. The CDR3 region has the DNA TGTGCCAGCAGCCCGCGGGGCGCGGGTGGAAACACCATATATTTT.